This is a list of T cell receptor beta chains from one sample in a study of blood T cell repertoires in COVID-19. Libraries were prepared by immunoSEQ multiplex PCR; TCRdb keeps only in-frame clonotypes and omits some of them. Of about 170,000 clones listed, about 80% are singletons. Sequences were obtained from peripheral blood. Receptors were obtained from a man aged 70-80 years with active or convalescent COVID-19. CDR3s include the opening cysteine and the closing phenylalanine or tryptophan.

j_call v_call cdr3_aa
TRBJ1-4 TRBV18 CASSDRDRGRTNEKLFF
TRBJ1-6 TRBV7-2 CASSTHRDRGSNSPLHF
TRBJ2-5 TRBV2 CASSRTSGGASKTQYF
TRBJ2-1 TRBV6-5 CASRRGLAGNNEQFF
TRBJ2-1 TRBV7-2 CASSSGLAYNEQFF
TRBJ2-1 TRBV5-1 CASSDQGAYNEQFF
TRBJ1-2 TRBV7-2 CASSLGTANYGYTF
TRBJ2-3 TRBV19 CASSTRTGPDTQYF
TRBJ2-2 TRBV5-8 CASSLDGDRVNPNTGELFF
TRBJ2-3 TRBV5-5 CASSLVTDTQYF
TRBJ2-3 TRBV11-2 CASSAGTSGFTQYF
TRBJ1-4 TRBV19 CASRTGTGNEKLFF
TRBJ1-3 TRBV15 CATSSRTGRNTIYF
TRBJ2-7 TRBV18 CASSPIFGTEHYEQYF
TRBJ2-7 TRBV11-2 CASSLGGDDEQYF
TRBJ1-2 TRBV6-6 CASSYLIQGAIYGYTF
TRBJ2-7 TRBV6-5 CASSSGQGPEQYF
TRBJ1-1 TRBV11-3 CASSPALPGTEAFF
TRBJ1-2 TRBV28 CASRRAPGQGNYGYTF
TRBJ1-2 TRBV11-2 CASSRSQGRAPNYGYTF
TRBJ2-7 TRBV9 CASSTGGTWGSYEQYF
TRBJ2-7 TRBV5-1 CASTPGAGYEQYF
TRBJ1-6 TRBV7-2 CASSLGVGTRSPLHF
TRBJ1-4 TRBV11-2 CASSLKGLDEKLFF
TRBJ2-4 TRBV19 CASSPGLEKNIQYF
TRBJ1-2 TRBV5-1 CASSSLYGYTF
TRBJ2-1 TRBV5-1 CASRTGTSGVKEQFF
TRBJ2-1 TRBV5-1 CASSRTSSSYNEQFF
TRBJ2-7 TRBV19 CASSTTGSKSYEQYF
TRBJ1-2 TRBV11-2 CASSARAGETHYGYTF
TRBJ2-5 TRBV28 CASSPLDYQETQYF
TRBJ2-1 TRBV3-1/TRBV3-2 CASSPAYSGSRNEQFF
TRBJ1-6 TRBV19 CATQAGTVNSPLHF
TRBJ1-1 TRBV9 CASSAGQNTEAFF
TRBJ2-2 TRBV6-5 CASSYSILAWTGELFF
TRBJ2-3 TRBV5-1 CASSSGTSGSTDTQYF
TRBJ1-6 TRBV3-1/TRBV3-2 CASSPPGQGSDSPLHF
TRBJ1-5 TRBV24-1 CATSDLGVSQPQHF
TRBJ1-5 TRBV6-5 CASSYSRGQPQHF
TRBJ2-3 TRBV11-3 CASSLESTSTDTQYF
TRBJ2-1 TRBV7-9 CASSLEGGGVEQFF
TRBJ2-1 TRBV5-4 CASSRQGFGEQFF
TRBJ2-1 TRBV9 CASSVSGDSYNEQFF
TRBJ2-5 TRBV10-3 CAISESLTEETQYF
TRBJ1-1 TRBV14 CASTLTGGTEAFF
TRBJ2-1 TRBV10-3 CAITGEVYNEQFF
TRBJ1-5 TRBV9 CASSVSDRGGQPQHF